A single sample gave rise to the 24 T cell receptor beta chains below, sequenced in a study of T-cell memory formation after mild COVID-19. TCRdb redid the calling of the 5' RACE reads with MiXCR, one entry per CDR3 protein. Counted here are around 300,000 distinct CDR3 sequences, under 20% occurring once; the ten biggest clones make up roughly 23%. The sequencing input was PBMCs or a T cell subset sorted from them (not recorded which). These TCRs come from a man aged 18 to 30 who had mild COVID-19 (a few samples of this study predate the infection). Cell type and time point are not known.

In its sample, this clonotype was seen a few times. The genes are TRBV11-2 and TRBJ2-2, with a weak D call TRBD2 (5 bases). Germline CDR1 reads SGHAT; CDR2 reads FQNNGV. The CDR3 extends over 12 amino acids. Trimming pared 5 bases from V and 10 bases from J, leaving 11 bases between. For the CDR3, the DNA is TGTGCCAGCAGCCCCGAGGGCTTGGAGCTGTTTTTT. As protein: CASSPEGLELFF.

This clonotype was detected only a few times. As DNA, the CDR3 is TGCGCCAGCAGCCAAGACCGTCGATTGAGGGGGTCCTACGAGCAGTACTTC. This gives the protein CASSQDRRLRGSYEQYF. The chain recombines TRBV4-3 with TRBJ2-7; D possibly corresponds to TRBD1 (6 bases). Germline V gene lookup returns CDR1 LGHNA and CDR2 YSLEER. V lost 0 bases to trimming and J lost 1 base, with 16 bases between them. This CDR3 contains 17 residues.

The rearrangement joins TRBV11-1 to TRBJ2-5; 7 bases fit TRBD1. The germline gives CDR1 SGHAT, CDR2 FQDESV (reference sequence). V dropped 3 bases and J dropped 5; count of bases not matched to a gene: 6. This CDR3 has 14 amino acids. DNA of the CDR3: TGTGCCAGCAGCTTGGCTCAGGGGGTGGAGACCCAGTACTTC. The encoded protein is CASSLAQGVETQYF. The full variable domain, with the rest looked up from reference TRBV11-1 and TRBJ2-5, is EAEVAQSPRYKITEKSQAVAFWCDPISGHATLYWYRQILGQGPELLVQFQDESVVDDSQLPKDRFSAERLKGVDSTLKIQPAELGDSAMYLCASSLAQGVETQYFGPGTRLLVL.

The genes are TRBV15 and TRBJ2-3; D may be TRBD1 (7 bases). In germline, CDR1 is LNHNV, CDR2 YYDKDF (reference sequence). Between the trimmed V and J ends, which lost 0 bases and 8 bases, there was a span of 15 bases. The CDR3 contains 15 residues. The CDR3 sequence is CATSRDHRQGGTQYF. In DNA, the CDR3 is TGTGCCACCAGCAGAGATCATAGACAGGGAGGTACGCAGTATTTT.

The CDR3 bases are TGTGCCAGCTCACCGACAGGGGGCGCAGATACGCAGTATTTT. Its translation: CASSPTGGADTQYF. The chain couples TRBV18 to TRBJ2-3; 10 positions agree with TRBD1. CDR1 is KGHSH and CDR2 is LQKENI in the germline V gene. The CDR3 is made up of 14 amino acids. After removal of 3 bases from V and 4 bases from J, the junction contained 1 base not matched to a gene.

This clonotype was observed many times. The CDR3 DNA follows: TGCGCCAGCAGCTCGACAGGGGAGGCCTATGGCTACACCTTC. Its protein is CASSSTGEAYGYTF. V and J are TRBV5-1 and TRBJ1-2; 8 bases are shared with TRBD1. This CDR3 contains 14 residues. Germline V gene lookup returns CDR1 SGHRS and CDR2 YFSETQ. V lost 3 bases and J lost 4; bases outside the gene matches: 5.

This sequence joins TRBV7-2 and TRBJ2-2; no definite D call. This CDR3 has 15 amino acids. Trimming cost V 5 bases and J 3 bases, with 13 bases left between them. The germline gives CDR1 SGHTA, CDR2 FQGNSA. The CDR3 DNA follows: TGTGCCAGCAGCGTAGACTTCAGATACACCGGGGAGCTGTTTTTT. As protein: CASSVDFRYTGELFF.

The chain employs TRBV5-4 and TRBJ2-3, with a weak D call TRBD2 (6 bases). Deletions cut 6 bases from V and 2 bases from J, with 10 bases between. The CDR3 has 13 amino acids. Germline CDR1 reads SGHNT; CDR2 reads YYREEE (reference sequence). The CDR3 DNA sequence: TGTGCCAGCAAATCGGGGGACACAGATACGCAGTATTTT. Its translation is CASKSGDTDTQYF.

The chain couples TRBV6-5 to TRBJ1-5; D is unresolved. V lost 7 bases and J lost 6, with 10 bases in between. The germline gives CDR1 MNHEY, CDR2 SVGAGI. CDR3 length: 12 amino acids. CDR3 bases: TGTGCCAGCAAAGGGTCTGGTCAGCCCCAGCATTTT. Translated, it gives CASKGSGQPQHF.

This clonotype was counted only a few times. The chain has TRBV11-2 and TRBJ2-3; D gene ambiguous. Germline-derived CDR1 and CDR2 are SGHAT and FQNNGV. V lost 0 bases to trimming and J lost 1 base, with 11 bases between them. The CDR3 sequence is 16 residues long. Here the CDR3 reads CASSLEGMVGTDTQYF. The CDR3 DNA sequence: TGTGCCAGCAGCTTAGAGGGTATGGTGGGCACAGATACGCAGTATTTT.

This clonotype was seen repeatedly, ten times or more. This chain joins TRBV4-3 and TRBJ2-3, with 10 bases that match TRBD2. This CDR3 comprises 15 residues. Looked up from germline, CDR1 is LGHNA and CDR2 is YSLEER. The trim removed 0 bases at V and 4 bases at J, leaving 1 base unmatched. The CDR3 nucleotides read TGCGCCAGCAGCCAAGATACTAGCGGGGCAGATACGCAGTATTTT. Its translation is CASSQDTSGADTQYF.

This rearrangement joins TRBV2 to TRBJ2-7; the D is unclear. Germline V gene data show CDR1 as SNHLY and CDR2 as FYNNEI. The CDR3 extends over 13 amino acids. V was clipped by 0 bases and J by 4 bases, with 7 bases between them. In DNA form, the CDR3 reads TGTGCCAGCAGTGAAGCGCAGGCATACGAGCAGTACGTC. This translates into CASSEAQAYEQYV.

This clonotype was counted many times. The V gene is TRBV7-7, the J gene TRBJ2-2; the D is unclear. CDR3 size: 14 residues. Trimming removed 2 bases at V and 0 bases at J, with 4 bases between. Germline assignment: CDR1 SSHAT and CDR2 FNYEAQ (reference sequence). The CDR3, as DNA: TGTGCCAGCAGCTTACGTCCGAACACCGGGGAGCTGTTTTTT. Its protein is CASSLRPNTGELFF.

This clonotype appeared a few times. As DNA, the CDR3 is TGTGCCAGCAGCCAGGGGACAGGAAGGTCCTACGAGCAGTACGTC. Amino acid sequence: CASSQGTGRSYEQYV. The chain joins TRBV7-9 to TRBJ2-7, with 8 bases fitting TRBD1. CDR3 size: 15 residues. Germline V gene lookup returns CDR1 SEHNR and CDR2 FQNEAQ (reference sequence). V gave up 5 bases and J gave up 1 base; unmatched junction bases: 7.

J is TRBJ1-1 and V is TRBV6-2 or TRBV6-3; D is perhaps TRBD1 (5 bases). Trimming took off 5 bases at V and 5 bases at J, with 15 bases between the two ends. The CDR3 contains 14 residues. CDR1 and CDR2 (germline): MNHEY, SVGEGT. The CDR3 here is CASSLDRWGTEAFF. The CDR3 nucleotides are TGTGCCAGCAGTCTGGACCGGTGGGGGACTGAAGCTTTCTTT.

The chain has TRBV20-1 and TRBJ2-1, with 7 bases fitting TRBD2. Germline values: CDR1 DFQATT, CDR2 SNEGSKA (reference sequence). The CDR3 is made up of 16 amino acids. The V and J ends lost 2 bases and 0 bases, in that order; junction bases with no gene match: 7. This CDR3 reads CSARSPGGSSYNEQFF. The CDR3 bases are TGCAGTGCTAGATCCCCGGGGGGTAGCTCCTACAATGAGCAGTTCTTC.

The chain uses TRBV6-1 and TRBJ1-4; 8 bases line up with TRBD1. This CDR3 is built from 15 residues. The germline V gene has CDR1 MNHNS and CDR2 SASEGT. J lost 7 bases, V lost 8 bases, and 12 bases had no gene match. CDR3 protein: CASGLQGTGPEKLFF. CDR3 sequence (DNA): TGTGCCAGCGGCCTCCAAGGGACAGGTCCTGAAAAACTGTTTTTT.

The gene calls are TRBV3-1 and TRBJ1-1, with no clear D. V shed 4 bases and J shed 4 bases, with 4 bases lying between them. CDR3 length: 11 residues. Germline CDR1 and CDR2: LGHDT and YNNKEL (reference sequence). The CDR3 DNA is TGTGCCAGCAGCCGATCCACTGAAGCTTTCTTT. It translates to CASSRSTEAFF.

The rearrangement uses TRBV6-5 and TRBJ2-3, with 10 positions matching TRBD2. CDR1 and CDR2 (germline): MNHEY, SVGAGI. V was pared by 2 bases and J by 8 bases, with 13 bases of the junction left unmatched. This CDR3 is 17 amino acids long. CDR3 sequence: CASSYLSGGAGGGTQYF. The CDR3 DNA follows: TGTGCCAGCAGTTACCTCAGCGGGGGGGCGGGCGGCGGTACGCAGTATTTT.

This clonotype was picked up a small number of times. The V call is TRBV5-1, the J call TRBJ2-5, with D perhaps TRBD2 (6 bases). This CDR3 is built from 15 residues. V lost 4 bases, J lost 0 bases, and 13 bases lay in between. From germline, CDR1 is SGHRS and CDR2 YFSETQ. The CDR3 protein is CASSLRGWYQETQYF. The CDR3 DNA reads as TGCGCCAGCAGCCTGCGGGGCTGGTACCAAGAGACCCAGTACTTC.

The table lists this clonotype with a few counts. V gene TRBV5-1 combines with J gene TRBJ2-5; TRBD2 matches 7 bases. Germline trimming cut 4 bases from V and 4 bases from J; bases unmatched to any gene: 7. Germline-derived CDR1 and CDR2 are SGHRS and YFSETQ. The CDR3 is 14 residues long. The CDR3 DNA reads TGCGCCAGCAGCCCCAGACTAGCACGAGAGACCCAGTACTTC. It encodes CASSPRLARETQYF. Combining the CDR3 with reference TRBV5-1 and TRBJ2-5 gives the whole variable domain KAGVTQTPRYLIKTRGQQVTLSCSPISGHRSVSWYQQTPGQGLQFLFEYFSETQRNKGNFPGRFSGRQFSNSRSEMNVSTLELGDSALYLCASSPRLARETQYFGPGTRLLVL.

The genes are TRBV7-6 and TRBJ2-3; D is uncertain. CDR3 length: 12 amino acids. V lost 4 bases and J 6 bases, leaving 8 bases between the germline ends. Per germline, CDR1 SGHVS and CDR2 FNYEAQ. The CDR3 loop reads CASSYPGDTQYF. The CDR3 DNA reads TGTGCCAGCAGCTACCCCGGGGATACGCAGTATTTT.

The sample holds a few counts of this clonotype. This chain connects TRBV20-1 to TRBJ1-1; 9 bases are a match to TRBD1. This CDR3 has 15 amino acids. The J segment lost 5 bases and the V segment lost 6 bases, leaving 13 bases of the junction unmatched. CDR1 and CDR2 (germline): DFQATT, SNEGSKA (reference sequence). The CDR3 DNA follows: TGCAGTGCCTTACCGGGGACAGGGTGGATAACTGAAGCTTTCTTT. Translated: CSALPGTGWITEAFF.

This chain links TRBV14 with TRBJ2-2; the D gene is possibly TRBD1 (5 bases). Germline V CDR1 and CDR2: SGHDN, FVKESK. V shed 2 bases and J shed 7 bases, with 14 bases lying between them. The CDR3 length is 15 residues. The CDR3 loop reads CASSQIYGQGGELFF. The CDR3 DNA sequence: TGTGCCAGCAGCCAAATCTACGGCCAGGGCGGGGAGCTGTTTTTT.